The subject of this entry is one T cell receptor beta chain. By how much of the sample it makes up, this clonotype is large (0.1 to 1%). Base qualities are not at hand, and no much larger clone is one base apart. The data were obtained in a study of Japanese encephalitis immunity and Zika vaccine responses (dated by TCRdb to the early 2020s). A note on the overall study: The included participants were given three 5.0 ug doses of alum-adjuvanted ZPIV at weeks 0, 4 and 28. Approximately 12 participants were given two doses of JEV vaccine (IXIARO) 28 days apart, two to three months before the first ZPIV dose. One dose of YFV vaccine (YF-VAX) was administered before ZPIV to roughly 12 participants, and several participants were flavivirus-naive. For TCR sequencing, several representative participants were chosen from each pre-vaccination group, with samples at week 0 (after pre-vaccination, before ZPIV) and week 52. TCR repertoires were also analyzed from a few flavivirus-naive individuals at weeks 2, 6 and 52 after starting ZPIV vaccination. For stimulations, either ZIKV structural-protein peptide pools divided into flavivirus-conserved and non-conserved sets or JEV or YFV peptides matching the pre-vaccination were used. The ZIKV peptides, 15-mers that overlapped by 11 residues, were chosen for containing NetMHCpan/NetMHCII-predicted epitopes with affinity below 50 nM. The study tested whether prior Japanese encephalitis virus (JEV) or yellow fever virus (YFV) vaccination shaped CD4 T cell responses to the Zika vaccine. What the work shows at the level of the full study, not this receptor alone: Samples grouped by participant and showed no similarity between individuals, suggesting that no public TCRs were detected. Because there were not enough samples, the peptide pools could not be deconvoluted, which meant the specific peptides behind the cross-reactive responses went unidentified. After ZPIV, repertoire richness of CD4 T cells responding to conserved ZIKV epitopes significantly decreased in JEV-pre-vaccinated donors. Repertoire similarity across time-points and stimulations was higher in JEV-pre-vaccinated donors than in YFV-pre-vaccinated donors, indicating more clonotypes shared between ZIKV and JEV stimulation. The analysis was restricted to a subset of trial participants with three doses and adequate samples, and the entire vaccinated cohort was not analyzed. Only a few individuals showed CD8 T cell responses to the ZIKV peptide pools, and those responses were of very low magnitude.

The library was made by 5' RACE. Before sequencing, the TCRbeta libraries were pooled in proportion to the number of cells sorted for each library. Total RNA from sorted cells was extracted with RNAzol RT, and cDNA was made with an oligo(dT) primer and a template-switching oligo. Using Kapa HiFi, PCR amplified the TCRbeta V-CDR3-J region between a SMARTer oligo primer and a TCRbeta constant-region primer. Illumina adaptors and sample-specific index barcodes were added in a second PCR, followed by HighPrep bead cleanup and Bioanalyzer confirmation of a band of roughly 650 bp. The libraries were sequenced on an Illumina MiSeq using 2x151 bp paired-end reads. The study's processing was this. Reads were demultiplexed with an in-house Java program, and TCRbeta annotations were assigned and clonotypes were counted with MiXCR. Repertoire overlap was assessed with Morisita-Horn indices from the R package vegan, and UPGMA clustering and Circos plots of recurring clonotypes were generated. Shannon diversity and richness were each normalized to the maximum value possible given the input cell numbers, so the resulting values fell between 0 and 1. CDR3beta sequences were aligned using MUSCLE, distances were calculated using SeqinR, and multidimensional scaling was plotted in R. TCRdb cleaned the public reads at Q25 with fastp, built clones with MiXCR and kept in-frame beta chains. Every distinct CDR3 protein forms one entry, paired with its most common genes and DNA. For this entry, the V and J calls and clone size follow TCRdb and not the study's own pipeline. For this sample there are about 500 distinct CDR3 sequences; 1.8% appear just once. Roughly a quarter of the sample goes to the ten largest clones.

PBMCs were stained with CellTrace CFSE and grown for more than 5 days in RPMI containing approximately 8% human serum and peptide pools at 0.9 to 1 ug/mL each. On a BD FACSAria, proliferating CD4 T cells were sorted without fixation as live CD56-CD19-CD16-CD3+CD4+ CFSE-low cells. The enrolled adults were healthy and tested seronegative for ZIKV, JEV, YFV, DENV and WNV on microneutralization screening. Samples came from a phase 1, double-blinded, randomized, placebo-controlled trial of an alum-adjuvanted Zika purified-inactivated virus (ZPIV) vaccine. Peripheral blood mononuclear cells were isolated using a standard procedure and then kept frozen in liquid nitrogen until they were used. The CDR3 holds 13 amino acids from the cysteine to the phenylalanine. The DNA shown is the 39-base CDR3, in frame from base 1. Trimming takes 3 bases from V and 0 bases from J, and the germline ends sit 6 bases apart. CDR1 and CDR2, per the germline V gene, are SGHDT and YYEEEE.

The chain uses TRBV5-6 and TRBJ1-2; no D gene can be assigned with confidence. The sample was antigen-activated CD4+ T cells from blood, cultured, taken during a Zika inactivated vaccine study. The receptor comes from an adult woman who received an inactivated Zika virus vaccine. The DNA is TGTGCCAGCAGCTCCAGTCCTAACTATGGCTACACCTTC. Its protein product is CASSSSPNYGYTF. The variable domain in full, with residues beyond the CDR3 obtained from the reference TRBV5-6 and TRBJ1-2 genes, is DAGVTQSPTHLIKTRGQQVTLRCSPKSGHDTVSWYQQALGQGPQFIFQYYEEEERQRGNFPDRFSGHQFPNYSSELNVNALLLGDSALYLCASSSSPNYGYTFGSGTRLTVV.